This T cell receptor beta chain was recorded in a study of Graves' ophthalmopathy and Graves' hyperthyroidism. Study-level points and caveats: A 13-signature model separated ophthalmopathy from stable hyperthyroidism, 87.88% sensitivity, around 81% specificity. Clonotypes were expanded in thyroid at above 0.001 frequency, and most also appeared in blood.

This clonotype was found many times. Its target is not known. Per the germline V gene, CDR1 is ENHRY and CDR2 is SYGVKD. Trimming cost V 3 bases and J 0 bases; bases outside gene matches: 7. CDR3 length: 17 residues. The authors amplified TCR beta CDR3 regions from RNA transcripts. First-round RT-PCR relied on HTBI primers, and a second-round multiplex PCR came next. TCRdb processed the multiplex PCR reads anew with MiXCR; each CDR3 protein has one entry. The sample gives 560,000 or so distinct CDR3 sequences, roughly 39% of which show up once; about 4.2% is in the top ten. Symptoms, serum thyroxine and TRAb, thyroid ultrasound, and orbital computed tomography formed the diagnostic basis.

The sample taken for sequencing was peripheral blood or thyroid tissue (not recorded which). The TCR comes from an adult man with Graves' hyperthyroidism. J is TRBJ1-5 and V is TRBV10-3; 8 nucleotides align to TRBD1. For the CDR3, the DNA is TGTGCCATCAGTGAATATGGACAGGGTGTTAGCAATCAGCCCCAGCATTTT. This encodes CAISEYGQGVSNQPQHF.